Listed below are T cell receptor beta chains from one sample, sequenced in a study of HIV-infected children after antiretroviral therapy interruption. Each CDR3 protein is one row after TCRdb ran MiXCR on the 3' RACE reads. The sample has 90,000 or so distinct CDR3 sequences, about 7.2% seen once. Material: CD45RA+ CD4+ T cells from PBMCs, pooled from several time points, obtained from a donor given antiretroviral therapy, either interrupted or continuous. These receptors originate from a pool of human donors with HIV. Each CDR3 is given with its conserved first and last residue. The D gene is left open where the match is weak. Rows give clone size only sometimes, using once, few, many, or a class for an expanded clone.

>many|TRBV19|TRBJ2-1|NA
TGTGCCAGTAGTCTGTCGACCGGGACGAGCAGGGGTCATGAGCAGTTCTTC
CASSLSTGTSRGHEQFF
>many|TRBV29-1|TRBJ1-2|TRBD1
TGCAGCGTGGCGCGGGACAGGGCTTTCGGCTACACCTTC
CSVARDRAFGYTF
>many|TRBV12-3/TRBV12-4|TRBJ2-1|TRBD2
TGTGCCAGCAGTTTGACTCTTAGCGGGGGGACTTACAATGAGCAGTTCTTC
CASSLTLSGGTYNEQFF
>many|TRBV5-4|TRBJ2-7|NA
TGTGCCAGCAGCTTGGAAAGGGACACCTACGAGCAGTACTTC
CASSLERDTYEQYF
>NA|TRBV30|TRBJ1-1|NA
TGTGCCTGGATGGGCCCAAATTTGGGGAACACTGAAGCTTTCTTT
CAWMGPNLGNTEAFF
>many|TRBV18|TRBJ2-2|NA
TGTGCCAGCTCACCACTGGAGGCAAGGAACACCGGGGAGCTGTTTTTT
CASSPLEARNTGELFF
>NA|TRBV12-3/TRBV12-4|TRBJ1-5|NA
TGTGCCAGCAGTTCGGGGGGGCCACCTAATCAGCCCCAGCATTTT
CASSSGGPPNQPQHF
>many|TRBV5-4|TRBJ2-1|TRBD2
TGTGCCAGCAGCTTGGTCGGGGGGGCGGAACGGAATGAGCAGTTCTTC
CASSLVGGAERNEQFF
>many|TRBV4-2|TRBJ2-7|NA
TGTGCCAGCAGCCAAGATTGGACCTACGAGCAGTACTTC
CASSQDWTYEQYF
>many|TRBV14|TRBJ2-1|TRBD2
TGTGCCAGCAGCCAAAGCGGGGGGCCCAATGAGCAGTTCTTC
CASSQSGGPNEQFF
>many|TRBV18|TRBJ2-7|NA
TGTGCCAGCTCACCACGGCAGGGTGGATCCTACGAGCAGTACTTC
CASSPRQGGSYEQYF
>many|TRBV3-1|TRBJ2-7|NA
TGTGCCAGCAGCCAAGCTGGCGGAACCAACTACGAGCAGTACTTC
CASSQAGGTNYEQYF
>many|TRBV12-3/TRBV12-4|TRBJ1-6|TRBD1
TGTGCCAGCAGTGGACAGGTCTATAATTCACCCCTCCACTTT
CASSGQVYNSPLHF
>many|TRBV7-3|TRBJ1-1|NA
TGTGCCAGCAGCTCCGGGGGAGGGGGCACTGAAGCTTTCTTT
CASSSGGGGTEAFF
>few|TRBV19|TRBJ2-1|NA
TGTGCCAGTAGTATAGATCAAACCTTGAAAAATGAGCAGTTCTTC
CASSIDQTLKNEQFF
>NA|TRBV6-2/TRBV6-3|TRBJ1-2|NA
TGTGCCAGCAGTTACTCGGAGAATTACTATGGCTACACCTTC
CASSYSENYYGYTF
>many|TRBV15|TRBJ1-6|NA
TGTGCCACCAGCAGAGATCTACAGACTTGGTCACCCCTCCACTTT
CATSRDLQTWSPLHF
>many|TRBV6-1|TRBJ1-2|NA
TGTGCCAGCAGTGACACGTCTAACTATGGCTACACCTTC
CASSDTSNYGYTF
>many|TRBV7-2|TRBJ1-6|TRBD1
TGTGCCAGCAGCCCTTACTTCGACAGGGTGATAGATTCACCCCTCCACTTT
CASSPYFDRVIDSPLHF
>NA|TRBV14|TRBJ2-5|NA
TGTGCCAGCAGCCCCCCCAAATGGGGAGGCCAAGAGACCCAGTACTTC
CASSPPKWGGQETQYF
>many|TRBV4-1|TRBJ2-7|NA
TGCGCCAGCAGCCAAGCCGGGACCAGATACGAGCAGTACTTC
CASSQAGTRYEQYF
>many|TRBV5-1|TRBJ1-6|NA
TGCGCCAGCAGCTTGGGGCCAGGGAGCAATTCACCCCTCCACTTT
CASSLGPGSNSPLHF